Ten or more counts support the clone carrying this TCR beta chain. Its antigen is not identified. TCR beta CDR3 regions were amplified from RNA. HTBI primers were used for first-round RT-PCR of the TCR CDR3. TCRdb analysed the multiplex PCR reads with MiXCR anew, one entry per CDR3 protein. This table has 470,000 or so distinct CDR3 sequences, less than 25% appearing once. The CDR3 sequence is 15 residues long. Trimming took off 3 bases at V and 4 bases at J, with 13 bases between the two ends. Per the germline V gene, CDR1 is LNHDA and CDR2 is SQIVND (reference sequence). The sample comes from a study of T cells in Graves' hyperthyroidism and ophthalmopathy. Study in general: Peripheral blood was acquired at first diagnosis, ahead of any therapy whatsoever. Broader study findings: The majority of expanded thyroid clonotypes above 0.001 also appeared in blood.

Hyperthyroidism was newly diagnosed in patients aged 18 to 65 (duration under 2 months). The TCR was taken from a man aged 18 to 35 with Graves' hyperthyroidism. The rearrangement uses TRBV19 and TRBJ1-5, with a possible D match to TRBD1 (6 bases). The sequencing sample was made of blood. This CDR3 reads CASSIWGTTNQPQHF. DNA of the CDR3: TGTGCCAGTAGTATTTGGGGGACAACGAATCAGCCCCAGCATTTT.